The rows below give T cell receptor beta chains drawn from one sample of a study of beta chain features in type 1 diabetes. Here immunoSEQ multiplex PCR was the method, and the copy in TCRdb shows in-frame clones only, minus some. The data show 860,000 or so clones, roughly 15% seen once. Sequenced: naive CD4+ T cells from blood. These TCRs come from a woman younger than 35 in good health. The CDR3 runs from the conserved cysteine through the conserved F or W. The order of the fields is clone size, J gene, CDR3 length, V gene, D gene, CDR3 protein, CDR3 DNA. D genes are given only for firm matches. For some rows the clone size is stated as once, few or many, or as a class when expanded; others skip it.

>few|TRBJ1-1|17|TRBV7-2|NA
CASSLGLGRDMNTEAFF
TGTGCCAGCAGCTTAGGGCTGGGGAGGGACATGAACACTGAAGCTTTCTTT
>NA|TRBJ2-3|16|TRBV7-2|TRBD2
CASSNREGRGTDTQYF
TGTGCCAGCAGCAATCGGGAGGGCCGGGGCACAGATACGCAGTATTTT
>few|TRBJ2-3|14|TRBV7-2|NA
CASSLGVSTDTQYF
TGTGCCAGCAGCTTAGGGGTTAGCACAGATACGCAGTATTTT
>few|TRBJ2-6|14|TRBV10-3|NA
CAITREAGANVLTF
TGTGCCATTACGAGGGAGGCTGGGGCCAACGTCCTGACTTTC
>few|TRBJ2-1|14|TRBV29-1|NA
CSVGEGGRHNEQFF
TGCAGCGTTGGGGAGGGGGGTCGTCACAATGAGCAGTTCTTC
>NA|TRBJ2-7|14|TRBV18|TRBD1
CASSRATGTGEQYF
TGTGCCAGCTCACGGGCGACAGGGACGGGAGAGCAGTACTTC
>NA|TRBJ1-5|14|TRBV6-5|TRBD1
CASSMTGEHQPQHF
TGTGCCAGTTCGATGACAGGGGAGCATCAGCCCCAGCATTTT
>few|TRBJ2-3|15|TRBV28|TRBD1
CASSLRDRVTDTQYF
TGTGCCAGCAGCCTCCGGGACAGGGTCACAGATACGCAGTATTTT
>NA|TRBJ2-2|13|TRBV2|NA
CASTADNTGELFF
TGTGCCAGCACCGCCGATAACACCGGGGAGCTGTTTTTT
>once|TRBJ1-4|13|TRBV6-5|NA
CASSPRRGEKLFF
TGTGCCAGCAGTCCAAGGAGAGGGGAAAAACTGTTTTTT
>few|TRBJ2-2|12|TRBV7-9|NA
CASSRISGELFF
TGTGCCAGCAGCCGTATCAGCGGGGAGCTGTTTTTT
>few|TRBJ2-2|15|TRBV19|TRBD2
CASKRREAVGGELFF
TGTGCCAGTAAAAGACGGGAGGCGGTCGGCGGGGAGCTGTTTTTT
>NA|TRBJ2-5|11|TRBV7-9|NA
CASSGWETQYF
TGTGCCAGCAGCGGATGGGAGACCCAGTACTTC
>few|TRBJ2-7|9|TRBV21-1|NA
CASNDEQYF
TGTGCCAGCAATGACGAGCAGTACTTC
>few|TRBJ2-7|15|TRBV25-1|NA
CASSESTGRYNEQYF
TGTGCCAGCAGTGAATCAACAGGGAGGTACAACGAGCAGTACTTC
>few|TRBJ2-1|17|TRBV4-2|NA
CASSRDEGLLDMYEQFF
TGTGCCAGCAGCCGGGATGAGGGTCTCTTAGACATGTATGAGCAGTTCTTC
>NA|TRBJ2-1|14|TRBV7-9|NA
CASSITPGLNEQFF
TGTGCCAGCAGCATCACCCCAGGGTTGAATGAGCAGTTCTTC
>few|TRBJ2-7|16|TRBV4-2|TRBD2
CASSQAALAASYEQYF
TGTGCCAGCAGCCAAGCCGCACTAGCGGCATCCTACGAGCAGTACTTC
>few|TRBJ2-1|14|TRBV7-3|NA
CASSFGTTYNEQFF
TGTGCCAGCAGCTTCGGGACGACATACAATGAGCAGTTCTTC
>NA|TRBJ1-5|15|TRBV27|TRBD1
CASSYGTGNNQPQHF
TGTGCCAGCAGCTACGGGACAGGGAACAATCAGCCCCAGCATTTT
>NA|TRBJ1-1|15|TRBV6-5|NA
CASSYVRGGNTEAFF
TGTGCCAGCAGTTACGTGAGAGGGGGGAACACTGAAGCTTTCTTT
>few|TRBJ1-2|14|TRBV2|NA
CASSDLTGSSGYTF
TGTGCCAGCAGTGACTTGACAGGTTCCAGTGGCTACACCTTC
>few|TRBJ1-1|12|TRBV16|NA
CASSQSGMVAFF
TGTGCCAGCAGCCAATCGGGGATGGTCGCTTTCTTT
>NA|TRBJ2-1|15|TRBV15|TRBD1
CATSRARDRANEQFF
TGTGCCACCAGCAGAGCCCGGGACAGGGCCAATGAGCAGTTCTTC
>NA|TRBJ2-7|13|TRBV18|TRBD1
CASSRRDRDEQYF
TGTGCCAGCTCACGCCGGGACAGGGACGAGCAGTACTTC
>NA|TRBJ1-1|14|TRBV21-1|NA
CAPRRRQGVTEAFF
TGTGCCCCACGGAGGAGACAGGGGGTTACTGAAGCTTTCTTT
>NA|TRBJ2-1|14|TRBV11-3|NA
CASSFGGRDNEQFF
TGTGCCAGCAGCTTTGGGGGTCGGGACAATGAGCAGTTCTTC
>few|TRBJ2-1|15|TRBV7-9|NA
CASSFFPGQQNEQFF
TGTGCCAGCAGCTTCTTTCCAGGACAGCAGAACGAGCAGTTCTTC
>NA|TRBJ2-3|12|TRBV28|NA
CASSETSDTQYF
TGTGCCAGCAGTGAAACCTCAGATACGCAGTATTTT
>few|TRBJ1-3|15|TRBV7-2|NA
CASSSRGGSGNTIYF
TGTGCCAGCAGTAGCCGTGGGGGCTCTGGAAACACCATATATTTT
>NA|TRBJ2-3|17|TRBV2|TRBD2
CASSPPLGTSDTDTQYF
TGTGCCAGCAGCCCCCCACTTGGGACTAGCGACACAGATACGCAGTATTTT
>few|TRBJ1-2|12|TRBV5-6|NA
CASSETGRGYTF
TGTGCCAGCAGCGAGACAGGTCGAGGCTACACCTTC
>NA|TRBJ2-3|16|TRBV4-3|TRBD1
CASSQHRQGASDTQYF
TGCGCCAGCAGCCAACATCGACAGGGGGCCTCAGATACGCAGTATTTT
>few|TRBJ2-7|15|TRBV7-8|NA
CASSSLVLVFGEQYF
TGTGCCAGCAGCTCCCTGGTATTGGTCTTCGGCGAGCAGTACTTC
>few|TRBJ2-7|15|TRBV28|TRBD1
CASSFHGTGSYEQYF
TGTGCCAGCAGTTTCCACGGGACAGGGTCCTACGAGCAGTACTTC
>NA|TRBJ1-1|16|TRBV7-9|NA
CASSLDQGPMNTEAFF
TGTGCCAGCAGCTTAGATCAGGGGCCGATGAACACTGAAGCTTTCTTT
>NA|TRBJ2-1|16|TRBV5-4|NA
CASSSPLERANNEQFF
TGTGCCAGCAGCTCCCCGTTGGAGCGGGCGAACAATGAGCAGTTCTTC
>few|TRBJ2-7|14|TRBV10-2|TRBD2
CASGRRGSSYEQYF
TGCGCCAGCGGGCGGCGGGGGAGCTCCTACGAGCAGTACTTC
>NA|TRBJ2-7|16|TRBV27|TRBD1
CASSYRPGQGPYEQYF
TGTGCCAGCAGTTACAGACCGGGACAGGGCCCCTACGAGCAGTACTTC
>few|TRBJ2-1|16|TRBV28|NA
CASTAVRTGAYNEQFF
TGTGCCAGCACCGCTGTTCGTACGGGGGCCTACAATGAGCAGTTCTTC
>few|TRBJ1-5|14|TRBV28|NA
CASSLTGSDQPQHF
TGTGCCAGCAGTTTAACAGGGTCCGATCAGCCCCAGCATTTT